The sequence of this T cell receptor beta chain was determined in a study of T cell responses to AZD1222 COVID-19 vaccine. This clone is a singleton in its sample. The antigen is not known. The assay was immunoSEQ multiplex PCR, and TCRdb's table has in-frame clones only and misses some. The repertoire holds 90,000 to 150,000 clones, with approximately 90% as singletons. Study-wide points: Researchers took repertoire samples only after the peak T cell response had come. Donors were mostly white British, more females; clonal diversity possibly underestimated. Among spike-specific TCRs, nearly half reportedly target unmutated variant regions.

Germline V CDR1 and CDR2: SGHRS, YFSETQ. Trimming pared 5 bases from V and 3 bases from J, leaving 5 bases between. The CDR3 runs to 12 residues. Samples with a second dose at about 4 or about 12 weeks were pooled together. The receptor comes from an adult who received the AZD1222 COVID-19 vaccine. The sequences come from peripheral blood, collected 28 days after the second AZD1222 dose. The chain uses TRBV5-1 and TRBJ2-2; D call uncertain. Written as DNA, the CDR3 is TGCGCCAGCAGAACCGACACCGGGGAGCTGTTTTTT. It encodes CASRTDTGELFF.